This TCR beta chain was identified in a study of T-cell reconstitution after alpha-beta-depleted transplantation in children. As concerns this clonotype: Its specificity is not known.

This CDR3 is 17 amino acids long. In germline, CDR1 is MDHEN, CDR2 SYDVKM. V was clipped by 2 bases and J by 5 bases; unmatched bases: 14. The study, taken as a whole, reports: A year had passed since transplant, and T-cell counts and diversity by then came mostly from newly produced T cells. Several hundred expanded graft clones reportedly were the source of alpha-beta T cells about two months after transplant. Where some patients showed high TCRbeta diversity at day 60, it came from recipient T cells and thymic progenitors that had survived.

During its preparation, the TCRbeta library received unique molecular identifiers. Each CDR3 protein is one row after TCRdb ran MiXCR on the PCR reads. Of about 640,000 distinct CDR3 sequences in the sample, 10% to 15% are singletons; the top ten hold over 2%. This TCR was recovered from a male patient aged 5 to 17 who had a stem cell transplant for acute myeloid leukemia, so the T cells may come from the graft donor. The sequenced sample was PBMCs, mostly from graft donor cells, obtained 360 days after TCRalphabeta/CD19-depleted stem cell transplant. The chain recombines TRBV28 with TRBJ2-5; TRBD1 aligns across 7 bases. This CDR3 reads CASSLAGRGLKKETQYF. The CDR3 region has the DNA TGTGCCAGCAGTTTAGCCGGAAGGGGGCTAAAAAAGGAGACCCAGTACTTC.